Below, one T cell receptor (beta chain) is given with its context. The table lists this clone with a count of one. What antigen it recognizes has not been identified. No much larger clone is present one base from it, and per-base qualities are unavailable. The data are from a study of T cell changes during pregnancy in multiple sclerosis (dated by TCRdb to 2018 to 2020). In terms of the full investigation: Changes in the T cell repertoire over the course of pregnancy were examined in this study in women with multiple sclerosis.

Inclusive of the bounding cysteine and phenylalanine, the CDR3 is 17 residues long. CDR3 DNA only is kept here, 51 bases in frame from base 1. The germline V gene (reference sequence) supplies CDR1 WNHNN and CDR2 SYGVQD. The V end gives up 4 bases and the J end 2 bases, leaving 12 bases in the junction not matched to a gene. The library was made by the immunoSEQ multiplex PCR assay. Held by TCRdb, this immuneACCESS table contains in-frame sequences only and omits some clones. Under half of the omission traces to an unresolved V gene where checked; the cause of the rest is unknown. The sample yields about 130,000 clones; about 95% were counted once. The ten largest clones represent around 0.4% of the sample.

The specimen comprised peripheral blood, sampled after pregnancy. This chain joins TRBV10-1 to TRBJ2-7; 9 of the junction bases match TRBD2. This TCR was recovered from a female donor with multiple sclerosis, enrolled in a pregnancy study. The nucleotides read TGCGCCAGCAGTGGCAGAATGGGACTAGCTGTGGCCTACGAGCAGTACTTC. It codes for CASSGRMGLAVAYEQYF.